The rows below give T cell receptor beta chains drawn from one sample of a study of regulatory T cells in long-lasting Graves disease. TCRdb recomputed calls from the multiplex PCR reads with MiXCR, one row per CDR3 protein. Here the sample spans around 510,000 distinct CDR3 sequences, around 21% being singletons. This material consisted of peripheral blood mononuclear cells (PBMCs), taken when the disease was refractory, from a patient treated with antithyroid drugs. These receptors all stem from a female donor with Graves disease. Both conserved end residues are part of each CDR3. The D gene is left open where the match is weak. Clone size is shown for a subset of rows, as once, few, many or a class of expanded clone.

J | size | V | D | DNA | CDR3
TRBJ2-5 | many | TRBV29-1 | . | TGCAGCGTGGGGGCGAAGGGCGGAGAGACCCAGTACTTC | CSVGAKGGETQYF
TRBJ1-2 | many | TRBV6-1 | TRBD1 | TGTGCCAGCAGGGCCCTTGCAGGGGGATCAGTCTATGGCTACACCTTC | CASRALAGGSVYGYTF
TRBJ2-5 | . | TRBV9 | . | TGTGCCAGCAGCGTAGTGGTGGACGGCAAGACCCAGTACTTC | CASSVVVDGKTQYF
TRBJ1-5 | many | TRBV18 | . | TGTGCCAGCTCACGTCAGGGTGGTCAGCCCCAGCATTTT | CASSRQGGQPQHF
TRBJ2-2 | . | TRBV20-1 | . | TGCAGTGCTAGAGACCCGGGAAATCGCCCCGGGGAGCTGTTTTTT | CSARDPGNRPGELFF
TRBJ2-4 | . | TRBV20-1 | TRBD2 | TGCAGTGCTAGAAGCCTAGCGGGAGGGTTGGCCAAAAACATTCAGTACTTC | CSARSLAGGLAKNIQYF
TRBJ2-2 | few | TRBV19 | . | TGTGCCAGTACGCCTCCAGAGGGGCGGATTACCGGGGAGCTGTTTTTT | CASTPPEGRITGELFF
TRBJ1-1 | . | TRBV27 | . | TGTGCCAGCAGTTCCCCTGGACAGCTGGGACTTACTGAAGCTTTCTTT | CASSSPGQLGLTEAFF
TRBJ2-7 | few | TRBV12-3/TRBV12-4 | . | TGTGCCAGCAGTTATACACCTTTCGGCGAGCAGTACTTC | CASSYTPFGEQYF
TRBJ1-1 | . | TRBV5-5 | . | TGTGCCAGCAGCTTGGCGAGACCTCAAGACCTACTGAAAGCTTTCTTT | CASSLARPQDLLKAFF
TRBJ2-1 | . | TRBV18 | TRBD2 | TGTGCCAGCTCACCAGACGTGGGGGGGTACCCCTACTACAATGAGCAGTTCTTC | CASSPDVGGYPYYNEQFF
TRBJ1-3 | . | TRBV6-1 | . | TGTGCCAGCAGGGAACTCTCTGGAAACACCATATATTTT | CASRELSGNTIYF
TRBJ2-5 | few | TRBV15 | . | TGTGCCACCAGGGCGCCAGAAGAGACCCAGTACTTC | CATRAPEETQYF
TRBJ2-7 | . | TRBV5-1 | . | TGCGCCAGCAGCTTAAGTCCCAGCGGAACCTACGAGCAGTACTTC | CASSLSPSGTYEQYF
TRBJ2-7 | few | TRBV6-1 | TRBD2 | TGTGCCAGCAGATTAGTACTAGCGCCAAGTAGCGAGCAGTACTTC | CASRLVLAPSSEQYF
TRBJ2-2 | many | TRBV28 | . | TGTGCCAGCAGTCCATACGGGACCCCGAACACCGGGGAGCTGTTTTTT | CASSPYGTPNTGELFF
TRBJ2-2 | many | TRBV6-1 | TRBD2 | TGTGCCAGCAGTGAAGGGACTAGCGACACCGGGGAGCTGTTTTTT | CASSEGTSDTGELFF
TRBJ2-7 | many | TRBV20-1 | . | TGCAGTGCTGGCCCTTCTACTAGCTACGAGCAGTACTTC | CSAGPSTSYEQYF
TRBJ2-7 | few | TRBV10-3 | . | TGTGCCATCAGTGATCCAGCGGAGACCTACGAGCAGTACTTC | CAISDPAETYEQYF
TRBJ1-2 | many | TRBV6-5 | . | TGTGCCAGCAGTTACTCGGCGGTCTATGGCTACACCTTC | CASSYSAVYGYTF
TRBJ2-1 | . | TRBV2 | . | TGTGCCAGTTCTAGCCTGGTCTTCGATGAGCAGTTCTTC | CASSSLVFDEQFF
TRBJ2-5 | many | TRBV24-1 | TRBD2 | TGTGCCACCAGTGACCCCAGCGGGAGTGGGGAAGAGACCCAGTACTTC | CATSDPSGSGEETQYF
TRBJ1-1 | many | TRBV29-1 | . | TGCAGCGGGAAAAAACAGGAGAACACTGAAGCTTTCTTT | CSGKKQENTEAFF
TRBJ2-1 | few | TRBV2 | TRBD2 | TGTGCCAGCAGTGTCGGGGGGAGCCCCAACAATGAGCAGTTCTTC | CASSVGGSPNNEQFF